This T cell receptor (beta chain) was retrieved from a study of cytomegalovirus exposure and HLA in healthy donors. PCR primers comprised 60 Vbeta and 13 Jbeta primers. The table came from immunoSEQ multiplex PCR; TCRdb's copy has only in-frame clones and leaves some out. The sample lists 150,000 to 200,000 clones; roughly 77% were seen once. V dropped 4 bases and J dropped 0; count of bases not matched to a gene: 9. The CDR3 has 16 amino acids. The germline gives CDR1 MNHNS, CDR2 SASEGT. Sequenced sample: PBMCs. The chain has TRBV6-1 and TRBJ2-7; the match to TRBD2 covers 7 bases. The TCR comes from a woman aged 18-29 years in good health and CMV-seronegative. CDR3 nucleotides: TGTGCCAGCAGTGTTTCTCGAGCGGGGAGCTCCTACGAGCAGTACTTC. Translation: CASSVSRAGSSYEQYF.